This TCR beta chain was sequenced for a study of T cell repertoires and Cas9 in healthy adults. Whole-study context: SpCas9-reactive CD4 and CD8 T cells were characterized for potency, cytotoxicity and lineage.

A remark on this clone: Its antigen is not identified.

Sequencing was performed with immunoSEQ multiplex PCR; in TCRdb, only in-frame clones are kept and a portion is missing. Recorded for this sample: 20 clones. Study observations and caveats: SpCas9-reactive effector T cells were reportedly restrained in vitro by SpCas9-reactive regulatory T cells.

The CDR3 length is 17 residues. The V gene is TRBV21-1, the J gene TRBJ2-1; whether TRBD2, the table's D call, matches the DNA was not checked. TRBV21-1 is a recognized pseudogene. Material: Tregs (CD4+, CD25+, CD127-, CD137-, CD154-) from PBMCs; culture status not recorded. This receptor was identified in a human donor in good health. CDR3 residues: CASRATVATPSDNEQFF. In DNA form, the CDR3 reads TGTGCCAGCAGAGCGACCGTAGCTACACCATCCGACAATGAGCAGTTCTTC.